These 24 T cell receptor beta chains came from one sample sequenced in a study of cytomegalovirus exposure and HLA in healthy donors (dated by TCRdb to the late 2010s). Libraries were made using the immunoSEQ multiplex PCR assay. For the multiplex PCR, a mixture combining 60 forward primers for TCR Vbeta segments and 13 reverse primers for TCR Jbeta segments was used. This is the immuneACCESS table as TCRdb keeps it, with only in-frame sequences that have V and J called. A part of the clones is gone; compared with another copy, unresolved V genes explain less than half, and the rest is unexplained. The sample table contains 140,000 or so clones; only one count was recorded for around three quarters of them. The ten largest clonotypes hold about 1.7% of the sample. Input material: PBMCs. The receptors come from a man aged 35 to 55 in good health and CMV-seronegative.

This clone was seen only a few times. CDR3 sequence (DNA): TGTGCCAGCGTGGGACACTCCCAAGAGACCCAGTACTTC. Protein sequence: CASVGHSQETQYF. This chain uses TRBV2 with TRBJ2-5; D might be TRBD1 (6 bases). CDR1 is SNHLY, CDR2 FYNNEI, per germline. The CDR3 covers 13 residues. The V end lost 8 bases, the J end lost 1 base, and 11 bases lay between the germline ends.

The DNA of the CDR3 is TGTGCCAGCAGTTTGGGGGGTGCTGAAGCTTTCTTT. It codes for CASSLGGAEAFF. V and J are TRBV27 and TRBJ1-1; possibly TRBD1 for D (5 bases). The CDR3 extends over 12 amino acids. V was shortened by 3 bases and J by 6 bases, with 8 bases between the two germline ends. Germline V CDR1 and CDR2: MNHEY, SMNVEV (reference sequence).

Of note for this clone: Other DNA sequences within the sample encode an identical CDR3. The rearrangement links TRBV11-2 to TRBJ1-2; 7 bases align to TRBD1. The trim removed 4 bases at V and 4 bases at J, leaving 6 bases unmatched. The CDR3 contains 14 residues. Germline CDR1 reads SGHAT; CDR2 reads FQNNGV. The CDR3 sequence: CASSSTGSGYGYTF. The DNA for the CDR3 is TGTGCCAGCAGCTCGACAGGGTCAGGCTATGGCTACACCTTC.

This clone was seen a few times. The gene calls are TRBV28 and TRBJ2-7; TRBD1 matches at 7 bases. V lost 5 bases, J lost 4 bases, and 5 bases stayed unmatched. CDR3 size: 13 residues. Germline loops: CDR1 MDHEN, CDR2 SYDVKM. CDR3 in DNA: TGTGCCAGCAGTGCAACAGGGGAATACGAGCAGTACTTC. This gives the protein CASSATGEYEQYF.

The CDR3 bases are TGCGCCAGCAGCCAAGACAGGGGGAATTCACCCCTCCACTTT. Translating gives CASSQDRGNSPLHF. This rearrangement joins TRBV4-3 to TRBJ1-6; 7 bases line up with TRBD1. J was trimmed by 7 bases and V by 0 bases; bases with no gene match: 0. The length of the CDR3 is 14 residues. Germline V lookup: CDR1 LGHNA, CDR2 YSLEER.

The chain combines TRBV19 with TRBJ1-6; possible D gene TRBD1, 6 bases. This CDR3 contains 17 residues. CDR1 and CDR2 from the germline V gene are LNHDA and SQIVND (reference sequence). V was trimmed by 7 bases and J by 0 bases, leaving 16 bases between them. The CDR3 region has the DNA TGTGCCAGTACGGACAGATCCTCGAGCTCCTATAATTCACCCCTCCACTTT. Its protein product is CASTDRSSSSYNSPLHF.

The V and J genes are TRBV2 and TRBJ1-5, with 7 bases identical to TRBD1. The CDR3 totals 15 residues. With V trimmed by 7 bases and J by 6 bases, 12 bases remained unmatched. Germline V lookup: CDR1 SNHLY, CDR2 FYNNEI. For the CDR3, the DNA is TGTGCCAGCACAGGCGGGACAGAAGACTTTCAGCCCCAGCATTTT. Its protein is CASTGGTEDFQPQHF.

This rearrangement joins TRBV15 to TRBJ1-5, with D possibly being TRBD1 (5 bases). V shed 5 bases and J shed 0 bases, with 11 bases lying between them. The CDR3 consists of 15 residues. The germline V gene has CDR1 LNHNV and CDR2 YYDKDF (reference sequence). CDR3 sequence reads: CATSQGGASNQPQHF. The CDR3 nucleotides read TGTGCCACCAGCCAGGGCGGGGCTAGCAATCAGCCCCAGCATTTT.

The V and J genes are TRBV6-4 and TRBJ2-5; D may be TRBD1 (5 bases). The better agreement between TRBJ2-7 and the DNA end casts doubt on the J call. Germline V gives CDR1 MRHNA, CDR2 SNTAGT. There are 14 residues in the CDR3. This CDR3 is CASSDIAAGCEQYF. CDR3 bases: TGTGCCAGCAGTGATATTGCGGCAGGGTGCGAGCAGTACTTC.

This sequence joins TRBV7-8 and TRBJ1-1; no reliable D call. This CDR3 comprises 15 residues. Germline V gives CDR1 SGHVS, CDR2 FQNEAQ. Trimming pared 5 bases from V and 0 bases from J, leaving 13 bases between. The CDR3 loop reads CASSPVAAMNTEAFF. The CDR3 DNA reads TGTGCCAGCAGCCCAGTGGCTGCAATGAACACTGAAGCTTTCTTT.

The rearrangement joins TRBV14 to TRBJ2-2, with TRBD2 as a possible D gene (5 bases). CDR3 size: 16 residues. Germline V gene lookup returns CDR1 SGHDN and CDR2 FVKESK. Trimming shortened V by 4 bases and J by 7 bases, and 19 bases separated the two germline ends. The DNA of the CDR3 is TGTGCCAGCAGCCCGCTGAAGGGTACCCGGGACGGGGAGCTGTTTTTT. Translating it yields CASSPLKGTRDGELFF.

V usage is TRBV5-6 and J usage is TRBJ1-1; perhaps TRBD1 as D (5 bases). The germline gives CDR1 SGHDT, CDR2 YYEEEE. CDR3 length: 16 amino acids. Trimming cost V 0 bases and J 0 bases, with 12 bases left between them. The CDR3 here is CASSLEGWYVNTEAFF. The CDR3 DNA is TGTGCCAGCAGCTTGGAGGGGTGGTACGTGAACACTGAAGCTTTCTTT.

The chain uses TRBV4-2 and TRBJ2-7; D may be TRBD1 (6 bases). CDR3 size: 17 residues. Germline V CDR1 and CDR2: LGHNA, YNFKEQ. The V gene lost 0 bases and the J gene lost 6 bases, with 21 bases spanning the gap. The DNA for the CDR3 is TGTGCCAGCAGCCAAGAGGGGGACACAGGTCCCGCTCCCGAGCAGTACTTC. Encoded protein: CASSQEGDTGPAPEQYF.

This clone was detected only a few times. This chain links TRBV25-1 with TRBJ2-5, with 9 bases identical to TRBD2. This CDR3 is built from 16 residues. Germline V gives CDR1 MGHDK, CDR2 SYGVNS. J was trimmed by 1 base and V by 7 bases; bases with no gene match: 10. DNA for the CDR3: TGTGCCAGCACTTCTAGGCTAGCGGGAATCCAAGAGACCCAGTACTTC. Protein sequence: CASTSRLAGIQETQYF.

The J gene is TRBJ2-1, the V gene TRBV7-9; no definite D call. CDR1 is SEHNR and CDR2 is FQNEAQ in the germline V gene (reference sequence). V gave up 3 bases and J gave up 5 bases, with 11 bases separating them. CDR3 length: 14 amino acids. The CDR3 here is CASSLGTTHNEQFF. CDR3 bases: TGTGCCAGCAGCTTGGGCACAACGCACAATGAGCAGTTCTTC.

The rearrangement links TRBV5-1 to TRBJ1-2; 7 bases are a match to TRBD1. The ends lost 3 bases at V and 0 bases at J; junction bases unmatched: 5. The germline V gene encodes CDR1 SGHRS and CDR2 YFSETQ. The CDR3 totals 15 residues. The CDR3 DNA reads TGCGCCAGCAGCTCGGACAGGCCAACTAACTATGGCTACACCTTC. The encoded protein is CASSSDRPTNYGYTF.

This rearrangement joins TRBV4-2 to TRBJ2-7; the D gene is possibly TRBD2 (5 bases). The CDR3 length is 14 residues. CDR1 LGHNA and CDR2 YNFKEQ come from the germline V gene. With 3 bases removed from V and 2 bases from J, the gap between germline ends came to 11 bases. The CDR3 here is CASSQNPGAYEQYF. CDR3 nucleotides: TGTGCCAGCAGCCAGAATCCCGGGGCCTACGAGCAGTACTTC.

This chain links TRBV28 with TRBJ1-1, with D possibly being TRBD1 (6 bases). The V gene's germline CDR1 is MDHEN and CDR2 SYDVKM. The CDR3 covers 14 residues. V was trimmed by 5 bases and J by 8 bases, leaving 18 bases between them. The CDR3 DNA reads as TGTGCCAGCAGTACACAGGGAGGGATGACGGAAGCTTTCTTT. Residues: CASSTQGGMTEAFF.

The CDR3 region is CASTLTRSSYNEQFF. The CDR3 DNA reads TGTGCCAGCACGCTGACTAGGAGCTCCTACAATGAGCAGTTCTTC. The V call is TRBV7-2, the J call TRBJ2-1; tentatively, D is TRBD2 (6 bases). This CDR3 contains 15 residues. V was cut by 7 bases and J by 0 bases, with 13 bases left in between. CDR1 SGHTA and CDR2 FQGNSA come from the germline V gene.

This chain connects TRBV5-5 to TRBJ1-3; D remains ambiguous. V dropped 3 bases and J dropped 2 bases, with 9 bases sitting between them. Germline CDR1 is SGHKS and CDR2 is YYEKEE (reference sequence). This CDR3 spans 14 amino acids. Written as DNA, the CDR3 is TGTGCCAGCAGCTGGTCTGCGCCTGGAAACACCATATATTTT. It codes for CASSWSAPGNTIYF.

The V and J genes are TRBV4-1 and TRBJ2-7, with TRBD2 matching 7 bases. CDR1 and CDR2 (germline): MGHRA, YSYEKL. The CDR3 is 17 residues long. The V and J ends lost 4 bases and 6 bases, in that order; junction bases with no gene match: 18. The CDR3: CASSRNGWEGSRGEQYF. The CDR3 nucleotides are TGCGCCAGCAGCCGCAACGGGTGGGAGGGATCGAGGGGCGAGCAGTACTTC.

The gene calls are TRBV29-1 and TRBJ2-1; 7 nucleotides line up with TRBD2. Losses at the gene ends were 4 bases for V and 9 bases for J; bases not matched to a gene: 15. Germline loops: CDR1 SQVTM, CDR2 ANQGSEA. This CDR3 spans 15 amino acids. CDR3 sequence (DNA): TGCAGCGTTGCCATAATGGTCGGGAGGAGGGGTGAGCAGTTCTTC. This encodes CSVAIMVGRRGEQFF.

This clone was observed a single time. One junction end does not reproduce the germline sequence, and a read error may be involved. The V call is TRBV7-8, the J call TRBJ2-6; 8 nucleotides line up with TRBD1. CDR3 length: 18 residues. Germline lookup yields CDR1 SGHVS and CDR2 FQNEAQ. CDR3 loop: CASSPPPGQVSGANGLTF. Here the CDR3 DNA reads TGTGCCAGCAGCCCACCTCCGGGACAGGTCTCTGGGGCCAACGGCCTGACTTTC.

Concerning this clone itself: The same CDR3 arises from other DNA sequences in this sample as well. This rearrangement joins TRBV6-5 to TRBJ2-7; D is unclear. The CDR3 is 11 residues long. V lost 5 bases to trimming and J lost 3 bases, with 5 bases between them. Germline CDR1 reads MNHEY; CDR2 reads SVGAGI. CDR3 DNA: TGTGCCAGCAGTCAAAACTACGAGCAGTACTTC. Translated: CASSQNYEQYF.